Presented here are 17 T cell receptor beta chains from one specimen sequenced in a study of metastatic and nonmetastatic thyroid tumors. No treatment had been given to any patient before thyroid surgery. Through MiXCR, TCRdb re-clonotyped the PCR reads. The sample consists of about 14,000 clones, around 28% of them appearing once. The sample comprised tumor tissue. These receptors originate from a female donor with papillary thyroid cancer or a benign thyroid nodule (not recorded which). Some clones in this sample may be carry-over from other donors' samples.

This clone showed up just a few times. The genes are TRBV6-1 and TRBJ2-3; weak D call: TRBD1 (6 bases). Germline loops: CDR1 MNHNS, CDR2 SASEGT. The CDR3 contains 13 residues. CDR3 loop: CESSPTGTDTQYF. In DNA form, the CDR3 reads TGTGAAAGCAGTCCTACAGGGACAGATACGCAGTATTTT.

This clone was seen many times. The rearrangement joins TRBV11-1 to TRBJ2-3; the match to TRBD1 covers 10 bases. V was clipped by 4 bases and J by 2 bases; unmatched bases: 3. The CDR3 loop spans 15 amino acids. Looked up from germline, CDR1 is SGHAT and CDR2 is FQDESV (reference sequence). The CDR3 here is CASSWGTGATDTQYF. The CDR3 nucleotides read TGTGCCAGCAGCTGGGGGACAGGGGCCACAGATACGCAGTATTTT.

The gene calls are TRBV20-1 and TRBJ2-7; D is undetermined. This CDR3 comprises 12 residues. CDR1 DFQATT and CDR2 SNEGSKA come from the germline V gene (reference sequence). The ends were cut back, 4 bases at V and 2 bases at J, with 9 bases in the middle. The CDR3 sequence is CSATPVTYEQYF. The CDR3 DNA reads TGCAGTGCTACGCCTGTAACCTACGAGCAGTACTTC.

CDR3 sequence reads: CASSFGGPSYEQYF. As DNA, the CDR3 is TGTGCCAGCAGTTTTGGAGGACCGTCCTACGAGCAGTACTTC. V and J are TRBV27 and TRBJ2-7; D may be TRBD2 (5 bases). Germline lookup yields CDR1 MNHEY and CDR2 SMNVEV (reference sequence). V was trimmed by 3 bases and J by 1 base, leaving 10 bases between them. CDR3 length: 14 residues.

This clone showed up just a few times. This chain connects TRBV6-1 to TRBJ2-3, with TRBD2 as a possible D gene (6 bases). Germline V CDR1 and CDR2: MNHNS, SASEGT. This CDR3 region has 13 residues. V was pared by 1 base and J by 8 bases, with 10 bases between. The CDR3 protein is CASSEGKAGTQYF. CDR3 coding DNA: TGTGCCAGCAGTGAAGGTAAAGCGGGTACGCAGTATTTT.

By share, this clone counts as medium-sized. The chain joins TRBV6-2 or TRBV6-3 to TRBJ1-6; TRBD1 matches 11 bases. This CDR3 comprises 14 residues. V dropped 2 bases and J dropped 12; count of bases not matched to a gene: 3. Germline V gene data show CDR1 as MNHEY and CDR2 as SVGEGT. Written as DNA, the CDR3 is TGTGCCAGCAGTTACGGGACAGGGGGTAGACCCCTCCACTTT. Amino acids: CASSYGTGGRPLHF.

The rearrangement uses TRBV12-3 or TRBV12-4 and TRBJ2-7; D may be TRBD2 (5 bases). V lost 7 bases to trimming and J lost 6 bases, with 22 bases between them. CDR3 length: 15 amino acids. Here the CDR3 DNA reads TGTGCCAGCAACCCTTCGGGAAGACAAGGTAGCGAGCAGTACTTC. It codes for CASNPSGRQGSEQYF.

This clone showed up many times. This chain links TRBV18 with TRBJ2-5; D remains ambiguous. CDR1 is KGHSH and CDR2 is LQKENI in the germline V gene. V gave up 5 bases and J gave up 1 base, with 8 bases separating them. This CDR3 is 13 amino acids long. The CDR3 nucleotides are TGTGCCAGCTCATGGACGGCCCAAGAGACCCAGTACTTC. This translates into CASSWTAQETQYF.

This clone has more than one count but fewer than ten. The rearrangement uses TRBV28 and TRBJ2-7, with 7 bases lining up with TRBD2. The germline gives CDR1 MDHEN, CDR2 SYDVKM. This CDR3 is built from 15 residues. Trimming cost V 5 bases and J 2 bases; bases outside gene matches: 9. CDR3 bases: TGTGCCAGCAGTCCCCTTCGGGAGGCTGCCTACGAGCAGTACTTC. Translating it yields CASSPLREAAYEQYF.

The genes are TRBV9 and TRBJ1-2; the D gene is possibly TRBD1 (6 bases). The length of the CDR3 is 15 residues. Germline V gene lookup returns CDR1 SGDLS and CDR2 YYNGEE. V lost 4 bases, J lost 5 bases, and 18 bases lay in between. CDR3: CASSPAGAGQYGYTF. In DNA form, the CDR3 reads TGTGCCAGCAGCCCAGCAGGGGCGGGGCAATATGGCTACACCTTC.

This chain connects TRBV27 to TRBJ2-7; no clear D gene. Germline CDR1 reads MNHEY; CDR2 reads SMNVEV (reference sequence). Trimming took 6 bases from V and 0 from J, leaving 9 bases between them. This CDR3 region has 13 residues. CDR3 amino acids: CASSLSGSYEQYF. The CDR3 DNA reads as TGTGCCAGCAGCCTCTCGGGCTCCTACGAGCAGTACTTC.

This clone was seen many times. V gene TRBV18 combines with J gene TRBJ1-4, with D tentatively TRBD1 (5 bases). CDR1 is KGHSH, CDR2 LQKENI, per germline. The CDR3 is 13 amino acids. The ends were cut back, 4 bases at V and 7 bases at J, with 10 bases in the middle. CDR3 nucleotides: TGTGCCAGCTCACGGGACGTGGCTGAAAAACTGTTTTTT. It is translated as CASSRDVAEKLFF.

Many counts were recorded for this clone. The CDR3 nucleotides read TGTGCCAGCAGCTTAGGCTCGCTTGGGGCAGGCTCACAAGATCAAAACATTCAGTACTTC. Translating gives CASSLGSLGAGSQDQNIQYF. The J gene is TRBJ2-4, the V gene TRBV7-2, with a possible D match to TRBD1 (5 bases). Germline assignment: CDR1 SGHTA and CDR2 FQGNSA. Between the trimmed V and J ends, which lost 1 base and 5 bases, there was a span of 27 bases. The CDR3 has 20 amino acids.

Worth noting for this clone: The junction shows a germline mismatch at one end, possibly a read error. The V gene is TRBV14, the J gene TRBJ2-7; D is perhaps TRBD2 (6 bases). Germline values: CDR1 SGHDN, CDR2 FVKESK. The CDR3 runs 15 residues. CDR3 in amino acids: CASSQPGLKSYEQYF. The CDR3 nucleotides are TGTGCCAGCAGCCAACCGGGACTCAAGTCCTACGAGCAATACTTC.

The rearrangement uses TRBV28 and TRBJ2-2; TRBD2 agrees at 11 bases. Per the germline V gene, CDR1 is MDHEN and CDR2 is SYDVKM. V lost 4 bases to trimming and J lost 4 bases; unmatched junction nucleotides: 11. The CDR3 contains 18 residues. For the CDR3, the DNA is TGTGCCAGCAGTTCACCTACGACTAGCGGGGCGATCACCGGGGAGCTGTTTTTT. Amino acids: CASSSPTTSGAITGELFF. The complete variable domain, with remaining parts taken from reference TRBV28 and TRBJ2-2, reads DVKVTQSSRYLVKRTGEKVFLECVQDMDHENMFWYRQDPGLGLRLIYFSYDVKMKEKGDIPEGYSVSREKKERFSLILESASTNQTSMYLCASSSPTTSGAITGELFFGEGSRLTVL.

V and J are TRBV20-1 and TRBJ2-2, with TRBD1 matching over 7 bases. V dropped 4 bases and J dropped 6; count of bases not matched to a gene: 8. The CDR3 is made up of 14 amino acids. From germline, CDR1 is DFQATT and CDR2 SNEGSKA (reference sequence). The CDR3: CSAKGQVAAGELFF. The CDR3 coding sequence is TGCAGTGCTAAAGGACAGGTGGCGGCCGGGGAGCTGTTTTTT.

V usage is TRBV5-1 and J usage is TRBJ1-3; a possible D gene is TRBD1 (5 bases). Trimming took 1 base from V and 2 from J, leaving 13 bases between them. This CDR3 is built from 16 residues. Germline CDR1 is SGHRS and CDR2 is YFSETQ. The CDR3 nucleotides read TGCGCCAGCAGCTTGAGGCAGGGAGTGGCTGGAAACACCATATATTTT. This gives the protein CASSLRQGVAGNTIYF.